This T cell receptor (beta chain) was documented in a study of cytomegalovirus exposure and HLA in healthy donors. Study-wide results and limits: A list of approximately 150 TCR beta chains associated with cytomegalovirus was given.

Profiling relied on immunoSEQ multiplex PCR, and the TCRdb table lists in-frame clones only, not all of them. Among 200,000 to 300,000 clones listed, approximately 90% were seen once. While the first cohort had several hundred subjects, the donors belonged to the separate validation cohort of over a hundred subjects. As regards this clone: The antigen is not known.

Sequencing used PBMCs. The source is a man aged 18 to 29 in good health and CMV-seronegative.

In nucleotides, the CDR3 is TGTGCCAGCAGCCCCCGACGTGCTAGTCCTCCAGATACGCAGTATTTT. Its translation is CASSPRRASPPDTQYF. The chain joins TRBV7-2 to TRBJ2-3; unclear D gene. This CDR3 is 16 amino acids long. The germline gives CDR1 SGHTA, CDR2 FQGNSA. V was trimmed by 5 bases and J by 4 bases, leaving 19 bases between them.